Listed below are T cell receptor beta chains from one sample, sequenced in a study of T cells after posttransplantation cyclophosphamide. Assay used: immunoSEQ multiplex PCR; TCRdb lists only in-frame clones, some missing. The profile shows roughly 16,000 clones, around 85% of them singletons. The sample consisted of PBMCs, taken after allogeneic stem cell transplant with calcineurin inhibitor and methotrexate. These receptors all come from a female patient between 18 and 30 years old who received an allogeneic stem cell transplant from an unrelated donor, was CMV-positive, and had acute and chronic GVHD. The T cells may come from the graft donor. CDR3s include the opening cysteine and the closing phenylalanine or tryptophan. The D gene is left open where the match is weak. Only part of the rows carry a size: once, few, many, or a class if the clone is expanded.

CDR3nt: TGCGCCAGCAGCTTGGCAGGTAGCGGGAGGGCCGGGCAGTTCTTC
CDR3aa: CASSLAGSGRAGQFF
d_gene: TRBD2
v_gene: TRBV5-1
abundance: -
j_gene: TRBJ2-1

CDR3nt: TGTGCCAGCAGTCAGGGTGTAGATACGCAGTATTTT
CDR3aa: CASSQGVDTQYF
d_gene: -
v_gene: TRBV28
abundance: -
j_gene: TRBJ2-3

CDR3nt: TGTGCCAGCAGCTTACGTCTGACAGGTTATCCGGCCTACAATGAGCAGTTCTTC
CDR3aa: CASSLRLTGYPAYNEQFF
d_gene: -
v_gene: TRBV5-6
abundance: once
j_gene: TRBJ2-1

CDR3nt: TGTGCCAGCAGACGACAGGGGGCCGCAGATACGCAGTATTTT
CDR3aa: CASRRQGAADTQYF
d_gene: TRBD1
v_gene: TRBV27
abundance: -
j_gene: TRBJ2-3

CDR3nt: TGTGCCTGGAGTGCGCCTAGCGGGAGTCGTGATACGCAGTATTTT
CDR3aa: CAWSAPSGSRDTQYF
d_gene: TRBD2
v_gene: TRBV30
abundance: -
j_gene: TRBJ2-3

CDR3nt: TGTGCCAGCAGCGGACGACTAGCGCTGCACAATGAGCAGTTCTTC
CDR3aa: CASSGRLALHNEQFF
d_gene: TRBD2
v_gene: TRBV5-4
abundance: few
j_gene: TRBJ2-1

CDR3nt: TGTGCCAGCAGATCACCGAACAGGGGGCCGCCCTACAATGAGCAGTTCTTC
CDR3aa: CASRSPNRGPPYNEQFF
d_gene: TRBD1
v_gene: TRBV28
abundance: -
j_gene: TRBJ2-1

CDR3nt: TGTGCCAGCAGCTTCGGTAGACACATCACAGATACGCAGTATTTT
CDR3aa: CASSFGRHITDTQYF
d_gene: -
v_gene: TRBV7-9
abundance: -
j_gene: TRBJ2-3

CDR3nt: TGTGCCTGGAGTCCCCACACAGATACGCAGTATTTT
CDR3aa: CAWSPHTDTQYF
d_gene: -
v_gene: TRBV30
abundance: -
j_gene: TRBJ2-3

CDR3nt: TGTGCCAGCAGCTCCCGGACAGAGAAGAACACCGGGGAGCTGTTTTTT
CDR3aa: CASSSRTEKNTGELFF
d_gene: -
v_gene: TRBV7-2
abundance: -
j_gene: TRBJ2-2

CDR3nt: TGTGCCACCAGCAGCGGGTTTGTGAACACTGAAGCTTTCTTT
CDR3aa: CATSSGFVNTEAFF
d_gene: -
v_gene: TRBV15
abundance: -
j_gene: TRBJ1-1

CDR3nt: TGTGCCAGCAGCCTCCAAGCGGGAGGGCAACACGAGCAGTACTTC
CDR3aa: CASSLQAGGQHEQYF
d_gene: TRBD2
v_gene: TRBV9
abundance: -
j_gene: TRBJ2-7

CDR3nt: TGTGCCAGTAGTAGCCCCGGGACAGGGGACACTGAAGCTTTCTTT
CDR3aa: CASSSPGTGDTEAFF
d_gene: TRBD1
v_gene: TRBV19
abundance: few
j_gene: TRBJ1-1

CDR3nt: TGTGCCAGCAGTGGGGACACGAATGAGCAGTTCTTC
CDR3aa: CASSGDTNEQFF
d_gene: -
v_gene: TRBV25-1
abundance: once
j_gene: TRBJ2-1

CDR3nt: TGTGCCAGCAGTGGAGAACGGACAGGGGATAATGAGCAGTTCTTC
CDR3aa: CASSGERTGDNEQFF
d_gene: TRBD1
v_gene: TRBV25-1
abundance: -
j_gene: TRBJ2-1

CDR3nt: TGTGCCAGCATCAGACAGGGGGCCAGGGGCTACACCTTC
CDR3aa: CASIRQGARGYTF
d_gene: TRBD1
v_gene: TRBV6-1
abundance: -
j_gene: TRBJ1-2

CDR3nt: TGTGCCAGCAGCTTAGGCGGTCTTGCCTACGAGCAGTACTTC
CDR3aa: CASSLGGLAYEQYF
d_gene: -
v_gene: TRBV7-2
abundance: -
j_gene: TRBJ2-7

CDR3nt: TGCAGCGTTGAAGGCAGGGGGCGCTTCCACGAGCAGTACTTC
CDR3aa: CSVEGRGRFHEQYF
d_gene: TRBD1
v_gene: TRBV29-1
abundance: -
j_gene: TRBJ2-7

CDR3nt: TGTGCCAGCAGCCCCGGGACTAGCTCTAGCACAGATACGCAGTATTTT
CDR3aa: CASSPGTSSSTDTQYF
d_gene: TRBD2
v_gene: TRBV7-8
abundance: once
j_gene: TRBJ2-3

CDR3nt: TGTGCCACCTGGAGCGGAGACTCCTACAATGAGCAGTTCTTC
CDR3aa: CATWSGDSYNEQFF
d_gene: -
v_gene: TRBV15
abundance: few
j_gene: TRBJ2-1

CDR3nt: TGTGCCTGGAGTGTTAGGAGACCGAACTATGGCTACACCTTC
CDR3aa: CAWSVRRPNYGYTF
d_gene: -
v_gene: TRBV30
abundance: -
j_gene: TRBJ1-2

CDR3nt: TGTGCCAGCAGTGACCGGGACAGGGGGCGCCTGAATGGTGGGGCCAACGTCCTGACTTTC
CDR3aa: CASSDRDRGRLNGGANVLTF
d_gene: TRBD1
v_gene: TRBV6-1
abundance: -
j_gene: TRBJ2-6

CDR3nt: TGCGCCAGCAGCTTTCAAGAGATGGGCACAGATACGCAGTATTTT
CDR3aa: CASSFQEMGTDTQYF
d_gene: -
v_gene: TRBV5-1
abundance: -
j_gene: TRBJ2-3

CDR3nt: TGTGCCAGCAGCTGGCGGGACAGGGGAACTAACTATGGCTACACCTTC
CDR3aa: CASSWRDRGTNYGYTF
d_gene: TRBD1
v_gene: TRBV7-8
abundance: -
j_gene: TRBJ1-2

CDR3nt: TGTGCCAGCAGCTTGGCTCTTCCTAGTACCGATGAGCAGTTCTTC
CDR3aa: CASSLALPSTDEQFF
d_gene: -
v_gene: TRBV5-4
abundance: -
j_gene: TRBJ2-1

CDR3nt: TGTGCCAGCAGCTTGTACAGGGCTTACGGCTACACCTTC
CDR3aa: CASSLYRAYGYTF
d_gene: -
v_gene: TRBV5-5
abundance: -
j_gene: TRBJ1-2